The 26 T cell receptor beta chains in this list originate from one sample, sequenced in a study of cytomegalovirus exposure and HLA in healthy donors (dated by TCRdb to about 2017). Library generation was performed with the immunoSEQ multiplex PCR assay. For the multiplex PCR, a mixture combining 60 forward primers for TCR Vbeta segments and 13 reverse primers for TCR Jbeta segments was used. TCRdb's version of the immuneACCESS table is confined to in-frame rearrangements and falls short of the full clone set. An unresolved V gene accounts for under half of the shortfall where checked; the remainder is of unknown origin. The sample profile shows about 150,000 clones; approximately 85% of them were found once. About 2.3% of the sample comes from the top ten. The sample consisted of PBMCs. The receptors here all came from a woman aged 18-30 years in good health and CMV-seronegative.

The rearrangement links TRBV6-4 to TRBJ2-5; D unclear. Germline-derived CDR1 and CDR2 are MRHNA and SNTAGT. The V end was cut by 2 bases, the J end by 2 bases, with 18 bases between. The CDR3 extends over 17 amino acids. The CDR3 sequence is CASSDQVGRPPQETQYF. CDR3 DNA: TGTGCCAGCAGTGACCAGGTCGGTCGGCCCCCTCAAGAGACCCAGTACTTC.

The chain links TRBV7-2 to TRBJ2-6; D unresolved. Trimming cost V 2 bases and J 0 bases, with 8 bases left between them. The CDR3 sequence is 16 residues long. Looked up from germline, CDR1 is SGHTA and CDR2 is FQGNSA. The CDR3 is CASSLSPYSGANVLTF. The CDR3 region has the DNA TGTGCCAGCAGCTTATCTCCCTACTCTGGGGCCAACGTCCTGACTTTC.

The chain joins TRBV28 to TRBJ1-5; 8 nucleotides match TRBD1. This CDR3 is 14 amino acids long. Per germline, CDR1 MDHEN and CDR2 SYDVKM. J gave up 5 bases and V 6 bases, and 6 bases lay outside the gene matches. The CDR3 coding sequence is TGTGCCAGCAGCTATGACAGGGGTCATCAGCCCCAGCATTTT. This sequence encodes CASSYDRGHQPQHF.

A few counts support this clone. V gene TRBV6-1 combines with J gene TRBJ2-1, with unresolved D. Looked up from germline, CDR1 is MNHNS and CDR2 is SASEGT. The CDR3 spans 15 residues. Between the trimmed V and J ends, which lost 3 bases and 8 bases, there was a span of 17 bases. CDR3 sequence reads: CASSELAAAADEQFF. The DNA of the CDR3 is TGTGCCAGCAGTGAGCTCGCCGCTGCGGCCGATGAGCAGTTCTTC.

The chain recombines TRBV2 with TRBJ1-5, with D possibly TRBD1 on 5 matching bases. V lost 7 bases to trimming and J lost 0 bases, with 13 bases between them. Germline V gene sequence: CDR1 SNHLY, CDR2 FYNNEI. The CDR3 runs to 15 residues. In DNA form, the CDR3 reads TGTGCCAGCACGCAGGGCGCATATAGCAATCAGCCCCAGCATTTT. It specifies CASTQGAYSNQPQHF.

The chain uses TRBV28 and TRBJ2-1; a possible D gene is TRBD2 (5 bases). This CDR3 is 13 amino acids long. Per germline, CDR1 MDHEN and CDR2 SYDVKM. Between the trimmed V and J ends, which lost 8 bases and 6 bases, there was a span of 14 bases. The CDR3, as DNA: TGTGCCAGCTGGTCCGATGCGGGCAATGAGCAGTTCTTC. Translated: CASWSDAGNEQFF.

This clone has just one count. The chain joins TRBV11-3 to TRBJ2-7, with a weak D call TRBD2 (6 bases). Germline CDR1 reads SGHNT; CDR2 reads YENEEA. Trimming removed 5 bases at V and 1 base at J, with 15 bases between. The CDR3 covers 15 residues. The CDR3 here is CASSASGEVSYEQYF. CDR3 nucleotides: TGTGCCAGCAGCGCGTCGGGGGAAGTTTCCTACGAGCAGTACTTC.

This clone has a single count. The chain is built from TRBV4-1 and TRBJ2-7; 12 bases are a match to TRBD1. The ends lost 4 bases at V and 2 bases at J; junction bases unmatched: 3. Germline V gene lookup returns CDR1 MGHRA and CDR2 YSYEKL. The CDR3 totals 15 residues. The chain's CDR3 is CASSPGQGATYEQYF. CDR3 bases: TGCGCCAGCAGCCCGGGACAGGGGGCGACCTACGAGCAGTACTTC.

This clone appeared many times. The chain couples TRBV13 to TRBJ2-7; 7 nucleotides agree with TRBD1. V shed 2 bases, J shed 3 bases, and the junction held 4 bases outside the gene matches. CDR1 is PRHDT, CDR2 FYEKMQ, per germline (reference sequence). This CDR3 spans 14 amino acids. CDR3 in DNA: TGTGCCAGCAGCTTATACAGGGGAAGCTACGAGCAGTACTTC. This translates into CASSLYRGSYEQYF. The variable domain in full, completed from reference TRBV13 and TRBJ2-7, reads AAGVIQSPRHLIKEKRETATLKCYPIPRHDTVYWYQQGPGQDPQFLISFYEKMQSDKGSIPDRFSAQQFSDYHSELNMSSLELGDSALYFCASSLYRGSYEQYFGPGTRLTVT.

The V and J genes are TRBV7-2 and TRBJ2-7, with D possibly being TRBD1 (6 bases). The V gene lost 5 bases and the J gene lost 2 bases, with 16 bases spanning the gap. This CDR3 has 15 amino acids. The germline CDR1 and CDR2 sequences are SGHTA and FQGNSA. The CDR3 loop is CASSRTRDTAYEQYF. Written as DNA, the CDR3 is TGTGCCAGCAGCAGAACCCGGGACACAGCCTACGAGCAGTACTTC.

This clone came up a few times. The chain employs TRBV5-1 and TRBJ1-4; the match to TRBD1 covers 7 bases. The trim removed 4 bases at V and 6 bases at J, leaving 3 bases unmatched. In germline, CDR1 is SGHRS, CDR2 YFSETQ. CDR3 size: 13 residues. CDR3 region: CASSRGTDEKLFF. The CDR3, as DNA: TGCGCCAGCAGCAGAGGGACAGATGAAAAACTGTTTTTT. Looking up the rest from reference TRBV5-1 and TRBJ1-4 gives the full variable domain: KAGVTQTPRYLIKTRGQQVTLSCSPISGHRSVSWYQQTPGQGLQFLFEYFSETQRNKGNFPGRFSGRQFSNSRSEMNVSTLELGDSALYLCASSRGTDEKLFFGSGTQLSVL.

The V and J genes are TRBV7-8 and TRBJ2-7; tentatively, D is TRBD1 (6 bases). This CDR3 comprises 15 residues. Germline CDR1 is SGHVS and CDR2 is FQNEAQ. Deletions cut 3 bases from V and 0 bases from J, with 12 bases between. The CDR3 DNA follows: TGTGCCAGCAGCTTCCTGGACAGTAGCTCCTACGAGCAGTACTTC. It translates to CASSFLDSSSYEQYF. Full variable domain (rest looked up from reference TRBV7-8 and TRBJ2-7): GAGVSQSPRYKVAKRGQDVALRCDPISGHVSLFWYQQALGQGPEFLTYFQNEAQLDKSGLPSDRFFAERPEGSVSTLKIQRTQQEDSAVYLCASSFLDSSSYEQYFGPGTRLTVT.

CDR3 DNA sequence: TGTGCCAGCAGCTTGCAGGGATCTTACCAAGAGACCCAGTACTTC. This sequence encodes CASSLQGSYQETQYF. The chain has TRBV5-4 and TRBJ2-5; TRBD1 might be the D (5 bases). V lost 1 base and J lost 0, with 10 bases in between. This CDR3 spans 15 amino acids. Germline V gives CDR1 SGHNT, CDR2 YYREEE (reference sequence).

This clone was observed a handful of times. The chain recombines TRBV10-1 with TRBJ2-7; D might be TRBD1 (5 bases). Trimming shortened V by 7 bases and J by 5 bases, and 21 bases separated the two germline ends. This CDR3 spans 15 amino acids. The germline gives CDR1 WNHNN, CDR2 SYGVQD (reference sequence). CDR3: CASTTRGWGLNEQYF. The DNA of the CDR3 is TGCGCCAGCACCACAAGGGGTTGGGGATTGAACGAGCAGTACTTC.

J is TRBJ2-1 and V is TRBV30; 11 bases align to TRBD2. With V trimmed by 0 bases and J by 10 bases, 5 bases remained unmatched. Germline V gene data show CDR1 as GTSNPN and CDR2 as SVGIG (reference sequence). The CDR3 sequence is 14 residues long. DNA for the CDR3: TGTGCCTGGAGTGTTAGCGGGGGGGCGGGCGAGCAGTTCTTC. Residues: CAWSVSGGAGEQFF. The entire variable domain, with the rest obtained from reference TRBV30 and TRBJ2-1, is as follows: SQTIHQWPATLVQPVGSPLSLECTVEGTSNPNLYWYRQAAGRGLQLLFYSVGIGQISSEVPQNLSASRPQDRQFILSSKKLLLSDSGFYLCAWSVSGGAGEQFFGPGTRLTVL.

The chain has TRBV19 and TRBJ1-2, with TRBD1 matching 7 bases. J lost 8 bases, V lost 1 base, and 10 bases had no gene match. The germline V gene encodes CDR1 LNHDA and CDR2 SQIVND (reference sequence). CDR3 length: 15 amino acids. As DNA, the CDR3 is TGTGCCAGTAGTATAGGAGAAGGGGGCGGAAGAGGCTACACCTTC. Residues: CASSIGEGGGRGYTF.

The gene calls are TRBV29-1 and TRBJ2-7; the match to TRBD1 covers 7 bases. This CDR3 spans 13 amino acids. Per the germline V gene, CDR1 is SQVTM and CDR2 is ANQGSEA. The ends lost 3 bases at V and 12 bases at J; junction bases unmatched: 14. The CDR3 loop reads CSVETGQPAPRYF. CDR3 bases: TGCAGCGTTGAGACGGGACAGCCGGCCCCCCGGTACTTC.

V is TRBV28 and J is TRBJ2-7; TRBD1 aligns across 8 bases. Germline trimming cut 6 bases from V and 9 bases from J; bases unmatched to any gene: 1. Germline V CDR1 and CDR2: MDHEN, SYDVKM. This CDR3 comprises 10 residues. CDR3 nucleotides: TGTGCCAGCAGGGACAGGGTGCAGTACTTC. Its translation: CASRDRVQYF.

The chain uses TRBV28 and TRBJ1-2; 7 bases are shared with TRBD1. V gave up 5 bases and J gave up 5 bases; unmatched junction bases: 8. Germline V gene sequence: CDR1 MDHEN, CDR2 SYDVKM. The CDR3 is 14 amino acids. DNA for the CDR3: TGTGCCAGCAGTAACCCCGGGACAGTGTATGGCTACACCTTC. Amino acid sequence: CASSNPGTVYGYTF.

This sequence joins TRBV30 and TRBJ1-2; TRBD1 agrees at 9 bases. The CDR3 sequence is 16 residues long. Trimming removed 1 base from V and 0 bases from J; junction bases left unmatched: 6. Germline CDR1 is GTSNPN and CDR2 is SVGIG (reference sequence). This chain's CDR3 is CAWSAKRTGANYGYTF. CDR3 nucleotides: TGTGCCTGGAGTGCAAAAAGGACAGGGGCTAACTATGGCTACACCTTC.

The rearrangement links TRBV4-2 to TRBJ1-5; D is undetermined. Trimming stripped 5 bases from V and 6 bases from J, with 26 bases between. This CDR3 spans 18 amino acids. Germline assignment: CDR1 LGHNA and CDR2 YNFKEQ. The DNA of the CDR3 is TGTGCCAGCAGCAAAGCCGATAGACAAATTAATCGGGGTCAGCCCCAGCATTTT. Translation: CASSKADRQINRGQPQHF.

The V call is TRBV6-5, the J call TRBJ1-5, with D perhaps matching TRBD1 (6 bases). The CDR3 is made up of 13 amino acids. The ends were cut back, 6 bases at V and 7 bases at J, with 13 bases in the middle. In germline, CDR1 is MNHEY, CDR2 SVGAGI. Written as DNA, the CDR3 is TGTGCCAGCAGCTGGTCAGGGGAACAGCCCCAGCATTTT. Its translation is CASSWSGEQPQHF.

The chain employs TRBV19 and TRBJ1-5; 9 nucleotides match TRBD1. In germline, CDR1 is LNHDA, CDR2 SQIVND (reference sequence). The ends lost 7 bases at V and 1 base at J; junction bases unmatched: 11. This CDR3 spans 17 amino acids. The CDR3 here is CASTKDRGRMSNQPQHF. The CDR3 DNA follows: TGTGCCAGTACCAAGGACAGGGGTCGGATGAGCAATCAGCCCCAGCATTTT.

The V gene is TRBV28, the J gene TRBJ2-1, with a possible D match to TRBD2 (5 bases). CDR1 and CDR2 (germline): MDHEN, SYDVKM. This CDR3 region has 16 residues. Between the trimmed V and J ends, which lost 6 bases and 0 bases, there was a span of 15 bases. The CDR3 spells CASSFVSEGSYNEQFF. CDR3 DNA sequence: TGTGCCAGCAGCTTTGTTAGTGAGGGCTCCTACAATGAGCAGTTCTTC. The full variable domain, completed using reference TRBV28 and TRBJ2-1, is DVKVTQSSRYLVKRTGEKVFLECVQDMDHENMFWYRQDPGLGLRLIYFSYDVKMKEKGDIPEGYSVSREKKERFSLILESASTNQTSMYLCASSFVSEGSYNEQFFGPGTRLTVL.

Only a few counts were recorded for this clone. This rearrangement joins TRBV18 to TRBJ1-1; perhaps TRBD1 as D (5 bases). This CDR3 region has 13 residues. V lost 4 bases and J 4 bases, leaving 10 bases between the germline ends. Germline V gene sequence: CDR1 KGHSH, CDR2 LQKENI. The CDR3 spells CASSRPGRTEAFF. CDR3 bases: TGTGCCAGCTCACGACCGGGGCGCACTGAAGCTTTCTTT.

This clone was picked up a small number of times. This CDR3 reads CASSPLDSLNQPQHF. DNA for the CDR3: TGTGCCAGCAGCCCGCTCGACAGCCTCAATCAGCCCCAGCATTTT. V and J are TRBV4-2 and TRBJ1-5; tentatively, D is TRBD1 (5 bases). Germline V lookup: CDR1 LGHNA, CDR2 YNFKEQ. The V gene lost 4 bases and the J gene lost 3 bases, with 13 bases spanning the gap. The CDR3 is 15 amino acids.